A selection of T cell receptor beta chains follows, all from one sample in a study of regulatory T cells in long-lasting Graves disease. TCRdb re-derived calls from the multiplex PCR reads in MiXCR, one entry per CDR3 protein. Here the sample spans a few hundred thousand distinct CDR3 sequences, 16% being singletons. These data were also reused for a study on T cells in Graves' hyperthyroidism and ophthalmopathy.

This specimen consisted of peripheral blood mononuclear cells (PBMCs), obtained at new diagnosis, from a patient treated with antithyroid drugs. The receptors originated from a man in his forties with Graves disease. Both conserved end residues are part of each CDR3. A D gene is named only where the DNA matches it firmly. Clone size is shown for a subset of rows, as once, few, many or a class of expanded clone.

V gene: TRBV6-1; J gene: TRBJ1-5; clone size: few; D gene: .; CDR3 DNA: TGTGCCAGCAGTAGCCCCTTTGTCCCAAATCAGCCCCAGCATTTT; CDR3 protein: CASSSPFVPNQPQHF
V gene: TRBV4-3; J gene: TRBJ2-7; clone size: .; D gene: TRBD2; CDR3 DNA: TGCGCCAGCAGCCAAGGCGGATCGGGGGGGTCCTACGAGCAGTACTTC; CDR3 protein: CASSQGGSGGSYEQYF
V gene: TRBV5-1; J gene: TRBJ1-1; clone size: few; D gene: TRBD1; CDR3 DNA: TGCGCCAGCAGCTTGGCTCCAGGGGGTGGGATTGAAGCTTTCTTT; CDR3 protein: CASSLAPGGGIEAFF
V gene: TRBV28; J gene: TRBJ1-5; clone size: .; D gene: .; CDR3 DNA: TGTGCCAGCAGCCCCATAGACACCCGGTATAGCAATCAGCCCCAGCATTTT; CDR3 protein: CASSPIDTRYSNQPQHF
V gene: TRBV6-1; J gene: TRBJ1-1; clone size: few; D gene: .; CDR3 DNA: TGTGCCAGCAGTCGGACCCGGCAGAACACTGAAGCTTTCTTT; CDR3 protein: CASSRTRQNTEAFF
V gene: TRBV12-3/TRBV12-4; J gene: TRBJ2-3; clone size: many; D gene: .; CDR3 DNA: TGTGCCAGCAGTGTCGATAACACAGATACGCAGTATTTT; CDR3 protein: CASSVDNTDTQYF
V gene: TRBV12-3/TRBV12-4; J gene: TRBJ1-2; clone size: few; D gene: .; CDR3 DNA: TGTGCCACGGGAGTTGGACCCTATGGCTACACCTTC; CDR3 protein: CATGVGPYGYTF
V gene: TRBV2; J gene: TRBJ1-1; clone size: many; D gene: .; CDR3 DNA: TGTGCCAGCAGTGAAGGTACGCTCACTGAAGCTTTCTTT; CDR3 protein: CASSEGTLTEAFF
V gene: TRBV18; J gene: TRBJ1-5; clone size: many; D gene: .; CDR3 DNA: TGTGCCAGCTCACCGAACCCGGGGATTGATCAGCCCCAGCATTTT; CDR3 protein: CASSPNPGIDQPQHF
V gene: TRBV7-2; J gene: TRBJ1-6; clone size: .; D gene: TRBD1; CDR3 DNA: TGTGCCAGCAGTCAAACCCCTCCGACAGGGGGTTCACCCCTCCACTTT; CDR3 protein: CASSQTPPTGGSPLHF
V gene: TRBV28; J gene: TRBJ2-7; clone size: many; D gene: TRBD2; CDR3 DNA: TGTGCCAGCAGTACCTTAGCGGGGCGGGAGCAGTACTTC; CDR3 protein: CASSTLAGREQYF
V gene: TRBV5-1; J gene: TRBJ1-2; clone size: many; D gene: .; CDR3 DNA: TGCGCCAGCAGCTTGGATCCAGCTAACTATGGCTACACCTTC; CDR3 protein: CASSLDPANYGYTF
V gene: TRBV7-3; J gene: TRBJ1-5; clone size: many; D gene: .; CDR3 DNA: TGTGCCAGCAGTTTAAGGGAATTAAATCAGCCCCAGCATTTT; CDR3 protein: CASSLRELNQPQHF
V gene: TRBV3-1; J gene: TRBJ1-1; clone size: .; D gene: .; CDR3 DNA: TGTGCCAGCAGCCAATTTTCGATCGCTGAAGCTTTCTTT; CDR3 protein: CASSQFSIAEAFF
V gene: TRBV7-2; J gene: TRBJ2-1; clone size: few; D gene: .; CDR3 DNA: TGTGCCAGCAGTCCGGGCGGGGGCGGGGAACATGAGCAGTTCTTC; CDR3 protein: CASSPGGGGEHEQFF
V gene: TRBV6-5; J gene: TRBJ2-7; clone size: few; D gene: TRBD1; CDR3 DNA: TGTGCCAGCAGTTACGCGACAGGGGGCCCCTACGAGCAGTACTTC; CDR3 protein: CASSYATGGPYEQYF
V gene: TRBV6-2/TRBV6-3; J gene: TRBJ2-2; clone size: many; D gene: .; CDR3 DNA: TGTGCCAGCAGCCAGATGTCGCTCTTCGGGGAGCTGTTTTTT; CDR3 protein: CASSQMSLFGELFF
V gene: TRBV3-1; J gene: TRBJ2-7; clone size: .; D gene: .; CDR3 DNA: TGTGCCAGCAGCCAATTTACTTACGAGCAGTACTTC; CDR3 protein: CASSQFTYEQYF
V gene: TRBV28; J gene: TRBJ2-1; clone size: many; D gene: .; CDR3 DNA: TGTGCCAGCAGGCTATACAATGAGCAGTTCTTC; CDR3 protein: CASRLYNEQFF
V gene: TRBV20-1; J gene: TRBJ1-6; clone size: .; D gene: .; CDR3 DNA: TGCAGTGCTAGAGGCAGCTCCTATAATTCACCCCTCCACTTT; CDR3 protein: CSARGSSYNSPLHF
V gene: TRBV28; J gene: TRBJ1-4; clone size: many; D gene: .; CDR3 DNA: TGTGCCAGCAGAGGAGAGCTTGCAACTAATGAAAAACTGTTTTTT; CDR3 protein: CASRGELATNEKLFF
V gene: TRBV5-1; J gene: TRBJ2-2; clone size: few; D gene: .; CDR3 DNA: TGCGCCAGCAGTGTGACGGAAACCGGGGAGCTGTTTTTT; CDR3 protein: CASSVTETGELFF
V gene: TRBV25-1; J gene: TRBJ2-2; clone size: few; D gene: .; CDR3 DNA: TGTGCCAGCAGTGATCCGACAGCCCCGACCGGGGAGCTGTTTTTT; CDR3 protein: CASSDPTAPTGELFF
V gene: TRBV6-1; J gene: TRBJ1-5; clone size: .; D gene: TRBD1; CDR3 DNA: TGTGCCAGCAGTGGGGACAGGAGGACTGCCGATTTAAATCAGCCCCAGCATTTT; CDR3 protein: CASSGDRRTADLNQPQHF
V gene: TRBV10-3; J gene: TRBJ2-5; clone size: many; D gene: TRBD2; CDR3 DNA: TGTGCCATCAGTGACAGCGGGGGTAGGGCAGAGACCCAGTACTTC; CDR3 protein: CAISDSGGRAETQYF
V gene: TRBV6-2/TRBV6-3; J gene: TRBJ2-7; clone size: .; D gene: TRBD2; CDR3 DNA: TGTGCCAGCAGTTACGGGACTAGCGGGGGGAAAACCTACGAGCAGTACTTC; CDR3 protein: CASSYGTSGGKTYEQYF
V gene: TRBV5-1; J gene: TRBJ2-1; clone size: .; D gene: .; CDR3 DNA: TGCGCCAGCAGCTTGTTGAGGGGGGGCCCTGATGAGCAGTTCTTC; CDR3 protein: CASSLLRGGPDEQFF
V gene: TRBV18; J gene: TRBJ2-1; clone size: many; D gene: TRBD1; CDR3 DNA: TGTGCCAGCTCACCGACGGACAGGAGCTCCTACAATGAGCAGTTCTTC; CDR3 protein: CASSPTDRSSYNEQFF